This T cell receptor (beta chain) was documented in a study of CD8 T cells in Susac syndrome. Study-wide points: It was acknowledged in the study that the number of individuals who were included in its TCR sequencing and HLA analysis was relatively small.

CDR3 size: 15 residues. V shed 3 bases and J 1 base; nucleotides not matched to a gene: 4. Per germline, CDR1 SQVTM and CDR2 ANQGSEA. CD8+ and CD4+ T cells from blood underwent TCR beta sequencing. Each multiple sclerosis control was a treatment-naive patient with relapsing-remitting disease that was either stable or active. TEMRA cells were enriched by FACS, while CD8+ and CD4+ T cells were obtained through a negative isolation that was performed magnetically. RNA totalling roughly 0.45 to 1 ug underwent reverse transcription with random hexamers. TCRdb redid the calling of the immunoSEQ multiplex PCR reads with MiXCR, one entry per CDR3 protein. The sample gives roughly 400,000 distinct CDR3 sequences, 75% to 90% of which show up once; approximately 0.12% is in the top ten. With regard to this clonotype: The antigen is undetermined.

This TCR came from a human donor with multiple sclerosis. V and J are TRBV29-1 and TRBJ2-3; TRBD2 aligns across 10 bases. What was sequenced was CD8+ T cells from PBMCs. CDR3 loop: CSVDWLAGGTDTQYF. CDR3 nucleotides: TGCAGCGTTGATTGGCTAGCGGGAGGCACAGATACGCAGTATTTT.